One and the same sample provided the 10 T cell receptor beta chains below, sequenced in a study of radiotherapy plus CTLA-4 blockade in lung cancer. Profiled with immunoSEQ multiplex PCR; TCRdb holds only in-frame clones, not every one. This table holds about 100,000 clones, about four fifths found once. The sample was peripheral blood, taken from a patient treated with radiotherapy plus ipilimumab. The receptors shown here come from a human donor with non-small cell lung cancer who had stable disease on radiotherapy plus ipilimumab.

The J gene is TRBJ2-5, the V gene TRBV5-4; D might be TRBD1 (6 bases). Between the trimmed V and J ends, which lost 7 bases and 6 bases, there was a span of 19 bases. The CDR3 is 14 residues long. The V gene's germline CDR1 is SGHNT and CDR2 YYREEE (reference sequence). CDR3 in DNA: TGTGCCAGCCTCGGACAGCCCTCGGAAAAGACCCAGTACTTC. Its translation is CASLGQPSEKTQYF.

This clone appeared a single time. Other nucleotide sequences from this sample produce the same CDR3. This sequence joins TRBV2 and TRBJ2-1; the match to TRBD2 covers 12 bases. Germline V lookup: CDR1 SNHLY, CDR2 FYNNEI. J lost 7 bases, V lost 7 bases, and 5 bases had no gene match. This CDR3 contains 14 residues. CDR3 sequence reads: CASKGLAGGNEQFF. The CDR3 DNA is TGTGCCAGCAAGGGGCTAGCGGGGGGGAATGAGCAGTTCTTC.

J is TRBJ2-1 and V is TRBV28, with TRBD1 matching 12 bases. CDR1 and CDR2 from the germline V gene are MDHEN and SYDVKM. The J segment lost 0 bases and the V segment lost 7 bases, leaving 13 bases of the junction unmatched. CDR3 length equals 19 residues. The CDR3 DNA sequence: TGTGCCAGCACCCCGCCGGGACAGGGGGCGCTCAGCTCCTACAATGAGCAGTTCTTC. Its translation: CASTPPGQGALSSYNEQFF.

This chain links TRBV7-8 with TRBJ2-4; D may be TRBD2 (6 bases). The V and J ends lost 5 bases and 9 bases respectively, with 17 bases between them. From germline, CDR1 is SGHVS and CDR2 FQNEAQ. The CDR3 contains 14 residues. CDR3 in amino acids: CASSLGASEGIQYF. The DNA of the CDR3 is TGTGCCAGCAGCCTAGGGGCTAGCGAGGGCATTCAGTACTTC.

This clone was counted only a few times. CDR3 loop: CASSQAPGDNYGYTF. Here the CDR3 DNA reads TGCGCCAGCAGCCAAGCCCCAGGGGATAACTATGGCTACACCTTC. V is TRBV5-1 and J is TRBJ1-2; D might be TRBD1 (6 bases). The V gene's germline CDR1 is SGHRS and CDR2 YFSETQ. The ends were cut back, 4 bases at V and 1 base at J, with 14 bases in the middle. This CDR3 contains 15 residues.

This clone turned up a few times. The V call is TRBV4-2, the J call TRBJ1-3; the D is unclear. CDR1 and CDR2 (germline): LGHNA, YNFKEQ. The CDR3 contains 14 residues. Trimming pared 3 bases from V and 3 bases from J, leaving 9 bases between. This chain's CDR3 is CASSQSTGGNTIYF. The CDR3 region has the DNA TGTGCCAGCAGCCAGAGCACGGGTGGAAACACCATATATTTT.

The chain has TRBV9 and TRBJ1-2, with D unresolved. Trimming pared 1 base from V and 5 bases from J, leaving 9 bases between. Germline V CDR1 and CDR2: SGDLS, YYNGEE. The CDR3 runs to 13 residues. The CDR3 protein is CASSVMAAYGYTF. CDR3 DNA: TGTGCCAGCAGCGTAATGGCAGCATATGGCTACACCTTC.

The chain's CDR3 is CSVENPRNTIYF. CDR3 coding DNA: TGCAGCGTTGAAAACCCCCGAAACACCATATATTTT. This chain connects TRBV29-1 to TRBJ1-3; no firm D call. V gave up 2 bases and J gave up 5 bases, with 7 bases separating them. CDR1 is SQVTM, CDR2 ANQGSEA, per germline. This CDR3 region has 12 residues.

The V and J genes are TRBV10-1 and TRBJ2-7; 8 bases are shared with TRBD1. V trimming: 7 bases; J trimming: 0 bases; junction bases outside the gene matches: 8. Germline V gene lookup returns CDR1 WNHNN and CDR2 SYGVQD (reference sequence). The length of the CDR3 is 15 residues. CDR3 coding DNA: TGCGCCAGCAATAAGACAGGGGACTCCTCCTACGAGCAGTACTTC. Its translation is CASNKTGDSSYEQYF.

This clone is a singleton in its sample. The gene calls are TRBV27 and TRBJ2-6; D call uncertain. Trimming took off 3 bases at V and 4 bases at J, with 7 bases between the two ends. This CDR3 region has 14 residues. CDR1 MNHEY and CDR2 SMNVEV come from the germline V gene (reference sequence). DNA of the CDR3: TGTGCCAGCAGTTTTAGGGAAGGGGCCAACGTCCTGACTTTC. Translated: CASSFREGANVLTF.